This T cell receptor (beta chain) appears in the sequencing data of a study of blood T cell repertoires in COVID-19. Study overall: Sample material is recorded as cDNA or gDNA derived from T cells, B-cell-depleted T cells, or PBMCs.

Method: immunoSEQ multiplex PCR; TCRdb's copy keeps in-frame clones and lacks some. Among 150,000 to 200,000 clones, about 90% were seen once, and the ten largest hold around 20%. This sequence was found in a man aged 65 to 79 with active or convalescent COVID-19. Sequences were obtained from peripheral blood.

The CDR3 nucleotides read TGTGCCAGCAGTGACCCTCTTGAAGGGGTCTCCTACGAGCAGTACTTC. Translating gives CASSDPLEGVSYEQYF. V and J are TRBV25-1 and TRBJ2-7, with D tentatively TRBD1 (5 bases). The length of the CDR3 is 16 residues. The germline V and J ends were trimmed by 3 bases and 0 bases, with 15 bases remaining between them. Germline CDR1 MGHDK, CDR2 SYGVNS.